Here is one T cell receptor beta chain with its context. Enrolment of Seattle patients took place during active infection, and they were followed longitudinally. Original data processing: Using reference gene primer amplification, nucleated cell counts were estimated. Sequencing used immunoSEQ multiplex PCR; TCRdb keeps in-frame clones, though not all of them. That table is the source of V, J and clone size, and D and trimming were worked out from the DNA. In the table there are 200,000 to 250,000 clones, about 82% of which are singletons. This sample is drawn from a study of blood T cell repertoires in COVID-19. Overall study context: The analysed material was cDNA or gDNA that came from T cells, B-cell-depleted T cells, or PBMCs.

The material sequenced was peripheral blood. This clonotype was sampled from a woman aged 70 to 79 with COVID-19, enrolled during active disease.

CDR3 nucleotides: TGCAGCGTTGCCCCCATGCTAGCGGCGAACACCGGGGAGCTGTTTTTT. As protein: CSVAPMLAANTGELFF. This rearrangement joins TRBV29-1 to TRBJ2-2, with TRBD2 matching 7 bases. Germline CDR1 and CDR2: SQVTM and ANQGSEA. The trim removed 4 bases at V and 0 bases at J, leaving 8 bases unmatched. The CDR3 is 16 amino acids.